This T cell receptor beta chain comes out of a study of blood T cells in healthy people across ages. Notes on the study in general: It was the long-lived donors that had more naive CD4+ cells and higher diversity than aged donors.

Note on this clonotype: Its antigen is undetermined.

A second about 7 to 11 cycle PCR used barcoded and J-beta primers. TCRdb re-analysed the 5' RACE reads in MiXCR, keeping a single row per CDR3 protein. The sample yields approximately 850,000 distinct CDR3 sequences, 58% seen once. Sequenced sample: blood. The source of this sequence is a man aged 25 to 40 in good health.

The CDR3 nucleotides are TGCGCCAGCAGCCAGAATTACAGGGCCGGGGGCACTGAAGCTTTCTTT. It is translated as CASSQNYRAGGTEAFF. The V and J genes are TRBV4-1 and TRBJ1-1; the D gene is possibly TRBD1 (6 bases). CDR3 size: 16 residues. Germline CDR1 is MGHRA and CDR2 is YSYEKL. The ends were cut back, 3 bases at V and 4 bases at J, with 18 bases in the middle.